These 27 T cell receptor beta chains were sequenced from one sample in a study of shared clonotypes between healthy human individuals. CD45RO-negative, CCR7-positively selected cells formed the naive CD8 fraction, excluding terminally differentiated effector memory CD45RA+ cells. Clones were sequenced by immunoSEQ multiplex PCR, and TCRdb holds only the in-frame ones, with some missing. The sample includes around 2,000,000 clones, about 94% of them seen just once. Sequenced: naive CD8+ T cells sorted from blood. The origin of the receptors is a man aged 18-30 years in good health.

V is TRBV11-2 and J is TRBJ2-7; D not resolved. The V gene's germline CDR1 is SGHAT and CDR2 FQNNGV. This CDR3 has 12 amino acids. V dropped 0 bases and J dropped 7 bases, with 7 bases sitting between them. CDR3 protein: CASSLDPGEQYF. CDR3 in DNA: TGTGCCAGCAGCTTAGATCCCGGGGAGCAGTACTTC.

This sequence joins TRBV28 and TRBJ1-1; 9 nucleotides align to TRBD1. J was trimmed by 7 bases and V by 6 bases; bases with no gene match: 6. The CDR3 is 13 residues long. The germline CDR1 and CDR2 sequences are MDHEN and SYDVKM. The CDR3: CASRITGQGEAFF. CDR3 nucleotide sequence: TGTGCCAGCAGAATAACGGGACAGGGTGAAGCTTTCTTT. The full variable domain, rest sourced from reference TRBV28 and TRBJ1-1, is DVKVTQSSRYLVKRTGEKVFLECVQDMDHENMFWYRQDPGLGLRLIYFSYDVKMKEKGDIPEGYSVSREKKERFSLILESASTNQTSMYLCASRITGQGEAFFGQGTRLTVV.

This chain joins TRBV5-8 and TRBJ2-7; weak D call: TRBD2 (5 bases). This CDR3 has 16 residues. V was trimmed by 4 bases and J by 7 bases, leaving 24 bases between them. Looked up from germline, CDR1 is SGHTS and CDR2 is YDEGEE. CDR3 DNA sequence: TGTGCCAGCAGCCCAAACGGAAGGTGGATTGGGGAGGAGCAGTACTTC. As protein: CASSPNGRWIGEEQYF.

The V call is TRBV18, the J call TRBJ2-3, with D perhaps matching TRBD2 (5 bases). The CDR3 runs 15 residues. Germline loops: CDR1 KGHSH, CDR2 LQKENI. Trimming left V 3 bases short and J 0 bases short, with 10 bases between. CDR3 sequence (DNA): TGTGCCAGCTCACCCTCGCGGGCCAGCACAGATACGCAGTATTTT. It translates to CASSPSRASTDTQYF. The whole variable domain, filled in from reference TRBV18 and TRBJ2-3, reads NAGVMQNPRHLVRRRGQEARLRCSPMKGHSHVYWYRQLPEEGLKFMVYLQKENIIDESGMPKERFSAEFPKEGPSILRIQQVVRGDSAAYFCASSPSRASTDTQYFGPGTRLTVL.

This rearrangement joins TRBV4-1 to TRBJ2-5; D call uncertain. The CDR3 consists of 15 residues. Trimming stripped 5 bases from V and 2 bases from J, with 15 bases between. Germline lookup yields CDR1 MGHRA and CDR2 YSYEKL. CDR3 loop: CASSYSTTPQETQYF. The CDR3 nucleotides are TGCGCCAGCAGCTATTCCACGACACCTCAAGAGACCCAGTACTTC.

For this clone: The same CDR3 arises from other DNA sequences in this sample as well. The rearrangement joins TRBV28 to TRBJ2-7; D possibly uses TRBD1 or TRBD2 (6 bases each). Trimming took 2 bases from V and 2 from J, leaving 10 bases between them. Looked up from germline, CDR1 is MDHEN and CDR2 is SYDVKM. The CDR3 loop spans 14 amino acids. DNA for the CDR3: TGTGCCAGCAGTTTAGCAGGGGAGGCCTACGAGCAGTACTTC. Translating it yields CASSLAGEAYEQYF.

This rearrangement joins TRBV30 to TRBJ2-1; 14 bases map to TRBD2. Germline CDR1 and CDR2: GTSNPN and SVGIG (reference sequence). This CDR3 has 16 amino acids. Germline trimming cut 2 bases from V and 4 bases from J; bases unmatched to any gene: 4. The CDR3 here is CAWSPTSGRGYNEQFF. The CDR3 nucleotides are TGTGCCTGGAGTCCGACTAGCGGGAGGGGTTACAATGAGCAGTTCTTC.

The gene calls are TRBV7-9 and TRBJ2-7, with 9 bases matching TRBD2. Losses at the gene ends were 3 bases for V and 6 bases for J; bases not matched to a gene: 0. CDR3 length equals 12 residues. Germline values: CDR1 SEHNR, CDR2 FQNEAQ (reference sequence). CDR3 region: CASSFSGSEQYF. As DNA, the CDR3 is TGTGCCAGCAGCTTTAGCGGGAGCGAGCAGTACTTC.

This chain uses TRBV9 with TRBJ2-1, with TRBD2 matching 15 bases. V lost 5 bases and J lost 1; bases outside the gene matches: 10. CDR1 and CDR2 (germline): SGDLS, YYNGEE. CDR3 length: 19 amino acids. The CDR3 sequence is CASSQGLAGGPRSYNEQFF. DNA for the CDR3: TGTGCCAGCAGTCAAGGACTAGCGGGAGGGCCTAGGTCCTACAATGAGCAGTTCTTC.

Notes on this clone: Other nucleotide sequences in the sample specify the same CDR3. This rearrangement joins TRBV5-6 to TRBJ2-5; 7 bases map to TRBD2. This CDR3 has 13 amino acids. The V segment lost 4 bases and the J segment 4 bases; nucleotides outside the gene matches: 4. Per the germline V gene, CDR1 is SGHDT and CDR2 is YYEEEE. The CDR3 sequence: CASSPPGGETQYF. The CDR3, as DNA: TGTGCCAGCAGCCCGCCGGGGGGAGAGACCCAGTACTTC. Full variable domain (missing parts from reference TRBV5-6 and TRBJ2-5): DAGVTQSPTHLIKTRGQQVTLRCSPKSGHDTVSWYQQALGQGPQFIFQYYEEEERQRGNFPDRFSGHQFPNYSSELNVNALLLGDSALYLCASSPPGGETQYFGPGTRLLVL.

This chain joins TRBV27 and TRBJ1-1, with D possibly matching TRBD1 (6 bases). Germline V CDR1 and CDR2: MNHEY, SMNVEV (reference sequence). The CDR3 contains 13 residues. V was pared by 6 bases and J by 6 bases, with 14 bases between. CDR3 loop: CASRGTFGPEAFF. The CDR3 DNA reads TGTGCCAGCAGGGGGACATTCGGCCCTGAAGCTTTCTTT.

Note on this clone: Other DNA sequences in this sample translate to the same CDR3. The chain links TRBV6-5 to TRBJ2-7; D perhaps matches TRBD1 (5 bases). In germline, CDR1 is MNHEY, CDR2 SVGAGI. V was trimmed by 0 bases and J by 0 bases, leaving 6 bases between them. The CDR3 runs 14 residues. In DNA form, the CDR3 reads TGTGCCAGCAGTTACTCTGACAGCTCCTACGAGCAGTACTTC. It yields the protein CASSYSDSSYEQYF.

In the case of this clone: The sample carries other DNA sequences with the same CDR3. The genes are TRBV4-1 and TRBJ1-5; D gene ambiguous. This CDR3 is built from 16 residues. Deletions cut 0 bases from V and 2 bases from J, with 11 bases between. The germline CDR1 and CDR2 sequences are MGHRA and YSYEKL. Here the CDR3 reads CASSQDPGEGNQPQHF. CDR3 in DNA: TGCGCCAGCAGCCAAGATCCCGGGGAAGGCAATCAGCCCCAGCATTTT.

The gene calls are TRBV7-9 and TRBJ2-1; possible D gene TRBD2, 6 bases. Looked up from germline, CDR1 is SEHNR and CDR2 is FQNEAQ (reference sequence). The CDR3 consists of 17 residues. Deletions cut 1 base from V and 0 bases from J, with 13 bases between. CDR3: CASSLGPGGTSYNEQFF. Here the CDR3 DNA reads TGTGCCAGCAGCTTAGGGCCCGGAGGGACCTCCTACAATGAGCAGTTCTTC.

V usage is TRBV11-2 and J usage is TRBJ2-7, with D possibly matching TRBD1 (5 bases). This CDR3 region has 15 residues. Germline CDR1 and CDR2: SGHAT and FQNNGV. The V gene lost 0 bases and the J gene lost 3 bases, with 12 bases spanning the gap. In nucleotides, the CDR3 is TGTGCCAGCAGCTTAGATCCAGGGCACCTCTACGAGCAGTACTTC. This translates into CASSLDPGHLYEQYF.

CDR3 in DNA: TGTGCCAGCAGTACAGCTTACTACGAGCAGTACTTC. This sequence encodes CASSTAYYEQYF. The chain recombines TRBV2 with TRBJ2-7, with unresolved D. Trimming removed 5 bases at V and 3 bases at J, with 8 bases between. In germline, CDR1 is SNHLY, CDR2 FYNNEI. CDR3 length: 12 amino acids.

V is TRBV13 and J is TRBJ2-7; the match to TRBD2 covers 8 bases. The CDR3 length is 15 residues. From germline, CDR1 is PRHDT and CDR2 FYEKMQ (reference sequence). Trimming took 0 bases from V and 4 from J; bases not matched to a gene: 5. Here the CDR3 DNA reads TGTGCCAGCAGCTTAGGGGCTAGCGGGCGGTACGAGCAGTACTTC. Its translation is CASSLGASGRYEQYF.

This chain uses TRBV27 with TRBJ2-7; D is ambiguous. This CDR3 spans 12 amino acids. V was clipped by 1 base and J by 6 bases, with 7 bases between them. The germline CDR1 and CDR2 sequences are MNHEY and SMNVEV (reference sequence). The CDR3 sequence is CASSLFGSEQYF. CDR3 nucleotide sequence: TGTGCCAGCAGTTTATTTGGCAGCGAGCAGTACTTC.

The chain combines TRBV7-9 with TRBJ2-7, with 8 bases lining up with TRBD1. CDR1 and CDR2 (germline): SEHNR, FQNEAQ (reference sequence). The V and J ends lost 6 bases and 4 bases, in that order; junction bases with no gene match: 20. CDR3 length: 18 residues. CDR3 amino acids: CASRPAAQGAPSAYEQYF. The CDR3 bases are TGTGCCAGCAGACCCGCGGCGCAGGGGGCGCCTTCGGCATACGAGCAGTACTTC.

As for this clone: The sample contains more than one DNA sequence encoding this CDR3. The J gene is TRBJ2-7, the V gene TRBV13, with 10 bases that match TRBD2. The CDR3 sequence is 15 residues long. Germline CDR1 reads PRHDT; CDR2 reads FYEKMQ (reference sequence). Trimming cost V 5 bases and J 0 bases; bases outside gene matches: 4. The CDR3: CASSPSGGASYEQYF. The CDR3 coding sequence is TGTGCCAGCAGCCCGAGCGGGGGGGCCTCCTACGAGCAGTACTTC.

The chain has TRBV10-3 and TRBJ2-2, with D unclear. The germline CDR1 and CDR2 sequences are ENHRY and SYGVKD. V lost 3 bases, J lost 7 bases, and 9 bases lay in between. CDR3 length: 13 residues. In nucleotides, the CDR3 is TGTGCCATCAGTGATGTTGGGTACGGGGAGCTGTTTTTT. Translation: CAISDVGYGELFF.

The rearrangement joins TRBV30 to TRBJ1-1; 7 bases map to TRBD1. The CDR3 runs to 19 residues. The V gene end was trimmed by 5 bases and the J gene end by 3 bases; junction bases not matched to a gene: 24. Germline V gene lookup returns CDR1 GTSNPN and CDR2 SVGIG (reference sequence). The CDR3 here is CAWAISLRQGPKLYTEAFF. CDR3 coding DNA: TGTGCCTGGGCCATTTCCCTGCGACAGGGTCCGAAGTTGTACACTGAAGCTTTCTTT.

The chain links TRBV28 to TRBJ2-2, with a tentative D call TRBD1 (5 bases). Trimming left V 6 bases short and J 8 bases short, with 19 bases between. CDR3 length: 15 amino acids. Germline loops: CDR1 MDHEN, CDR2 SYDVKM. The CDR3 DNA reads TGTGCCAGCAGCCGCAGGGTGTTTTTCACTGGGGAGCTGTTTTTT. As protein: CASSRRVFFTGELFF.

The rearrangement links TRBV10-2 to TRBJ2-1; possibly TRBD2 for D (6 bases). V was trimmed by 7 bases and J by 9 bases, leaving 13 bases between them. Germline V gene lookup returns CDR1 WSHSY and CDR2 SAAADI. This CDR3 has 12 residues. The chain's CDR3 is CASTGLGGEQFF. The CDR3 nucleotides read TGCGCCAGCACAGGTTTGGGGGGTGAGCAGTTCTTC.

V and J are TRBV7-9 and TRBJ2-2; D not resolved. Germline V gene data show CDR1 as SEHNR and CDR2 as FQNEAQ (reference sequence). The CDR3 consists of 14 residues. The V gene lost 3 bases and the J gene lost 2 bases, with 7 bases spanning the gap. In nucleotides, the CDR3 is TGTGCCAGCAGCTTCCAAGTAAACACCGGGGAGCTGTTTTTT. Amino acid sequence: CASSFQVNTGELFF.

Note on this clone: This same CDR3 is encoded by further DNA sequences in the sample. V gene TRBV19 combines with J gene TRBJ2-1; D possibly corresponds to TRBD2 (6 bases). V gave up 1 base and J gave up 9 bases, with 7 bases separating them. The CDR3 length is 12 residues. CDR1 and CDR2 from the germline V gene are LNHDA and SQIVND (reference sequence). The CDR3 is CASSIGGLEQFF. The CDR3, as DNA: TGTGCCAGTAGTATAGGGGGACTTGAGCAGTTCTTC. Looking up the rest from reference TRBV19 and TRBJ2-1 gives the full variable domain: DGGITQSPKYLFRKEGQNVTLSCEQNLNHDAMYWYRQDPGQGLRLIYYSQIVNDFQKGDIAEGYSVSREKKESFPLTVTSAQKNPTAFYLCASSIGGLEQFFGPGTRLTVL.

The chain carries TRBV6-5 and TRBJ2-3, with 8 bases fitting TRBD2. J gave up 7 bases and V 2 bases, and 11 bases lay outside the gene matches. CDR3 length: 16 amino acids. Germline V gives CDR1 MNHEY, CDR2 SVGAGI. CDR3 DNA: TGTGCCAGCAGTTACCGGGCGAGCGGGAGCGACCATACGCAGTATTTT. The encoded protein is CASSYRASGSDHTQYF.